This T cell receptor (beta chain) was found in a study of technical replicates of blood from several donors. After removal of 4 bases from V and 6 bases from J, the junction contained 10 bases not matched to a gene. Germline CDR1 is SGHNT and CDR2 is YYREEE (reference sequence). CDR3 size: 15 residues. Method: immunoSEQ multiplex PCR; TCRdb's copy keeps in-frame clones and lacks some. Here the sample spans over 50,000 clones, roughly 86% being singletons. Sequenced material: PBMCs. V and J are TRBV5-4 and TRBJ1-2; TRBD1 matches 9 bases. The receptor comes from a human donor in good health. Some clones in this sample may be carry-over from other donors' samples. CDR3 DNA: TGTGCCAGCAGCCCGATCGGGGGACAGGGTAATGGCTACACCTTC. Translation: CASSPIGGQGNGYTF.